This TCR beta chain was captured by sequencing in a study of sequential checkpoint blockade in melanoma. Study-wide background: Maintenance nivolumab came after either treatment sequence.

In germline, CDR1 is SQVTM, CDR2 ANQGSEA. The CDR3 consists of 16 residues. Trimming took 0 bases from V and 1 from J, leaving 15 bases between them. As to treatment: randomized to nivolumab then ipilimumab (arm A) or the reverse (arm B). Patients had received no earlier DNA-damaging chemotherapy. Live CD3+CD8+ CD19− CD56− cells were sorted from PBMCs. This clone was counted a few times. Sequencing was performed with immunoSEQ multiplex PCR; in TCRdb, only in-frame clones are kept and a portion is missing. The sample has 10,000 to 15,000 clones; roughly 80% are singletons. The material was CD8+ T cells sorted from blood (inferred from file names), obtained from a patient given nivolumab and ipilimumab in sequence. The TCR sequence derives from a human donor with melanoma. The chain uses TRBV29-1 and TRBJ2-5, with D possibly matching TRBD2 (5 bases). The CDR3 nucleotides read TGCAGCGTTGAAGACCCACTAGGGCTTTCCCAAGAGACCCAGTACTTC. Translated: CSVEDPLGLSQETQYF. Supplemented by reference TRBV29-1 and TRBJ2-5, the full variable domain reads SAVISQKPSRDICQRGTSLTIQCQVDSQVTMMFWYRQQPGQSLTLIATANQGSEATYESGFVIDKFPISRPNLTFSTLTVSNMSPEDSSIYLCSVEDPLGLSQETQYFGPGTRLLVL.